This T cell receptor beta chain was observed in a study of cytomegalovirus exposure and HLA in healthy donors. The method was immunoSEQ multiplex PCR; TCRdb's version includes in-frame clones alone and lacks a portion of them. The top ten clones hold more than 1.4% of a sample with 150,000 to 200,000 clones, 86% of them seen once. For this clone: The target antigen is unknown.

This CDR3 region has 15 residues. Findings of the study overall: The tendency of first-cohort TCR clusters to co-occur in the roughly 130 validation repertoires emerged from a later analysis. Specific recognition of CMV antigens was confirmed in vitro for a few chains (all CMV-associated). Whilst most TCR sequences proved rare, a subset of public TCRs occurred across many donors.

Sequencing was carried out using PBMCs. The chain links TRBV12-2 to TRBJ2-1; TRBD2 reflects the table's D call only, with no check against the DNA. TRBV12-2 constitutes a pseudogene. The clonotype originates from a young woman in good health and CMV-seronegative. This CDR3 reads CASRPVGLAMSEQFF. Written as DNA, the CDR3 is TGTGCAAGTCGCCCCGTCGGACTAGCAATGAGTGAGCAGTTCTTC.